This record covers a single T cell receptor beta chain. Other DNA sequences in the same sample also yield this CDR3. Trimming shortened V by 1 base and J by 1 base, and 8 bases separated the two germline ends. Per germline, CDR1 MNHNS and CDR2 SASEGT. CDR3 length: 15 residues. In the study's own analysis: Cell counts per sample came from amplifying reference gene primers. TCRdb's copy holds only in-frame clones and misses some; the assay was immunoSEQ multiplex PCR. The DNA gave D and trimming, while V, J and clone size come from that table. The repertoire holds approximately 360,000 clones, around 92% seen once, with roughly 1.2% in the top ten. The data belong to a study of blood T cell repertoires in COVID-19. About the study: Material from acute and convalescent COVID-19 was sourced from the United States, Italy and Spain.

The chain combines TRBV6-1 with TRBJ1-5; D gene unclear. The source is a man in his forties with acute or convalescent COVID-19. The sample consisted of peripheral blood. CDR3 sequence: CASSEEWASNQPQHF. The DNA for the CDR3 is TGTGCCAGCAGTGAAGAGTGGGCAAGCAATCAGCCCCAGCATTTT.